The present entry profiles one TCR beta chain with its context. The sample comes from a study of patients and donors after allogeneic stem cell transplantation. In TCRdb, the RT-PCR reads were re-called with MiXCR into one record per CDR3 protein. The table has about 150,000 distinct CDR3 sequences, roughly 35% seen once. V was clipped by 7 bases and J by 2 bases; unmatched bases: 15. Per germline, CDR1 LGHDT and CDR2 YNNKEL (reference sequence). The CDR3 loop spans 18 amino acids. This receptor was identified in a human donor who was either an allogeneic HSCT recipient or a stem cell or donor lymphocyte infusion donor (not recorded which). It is not recorded whose cells these are; they may come from a transplant donor. Specimen: blood, either unsorted or a sorted T cell fraction (not recorded which). V and J are TRBV3-1 and TRBJ2-3; 10 bases agree with TRBD2. DNA of the CDR3: TGTGCCAGCACACTGGCCGAGCTAGCGGGGGCCGACACAGATACGCAGTATTTT. As protein: CASTLAELAGADTDTQYF.